This TCR beta chain is drawn from a study of OX40 agonist ivuxolimab in advanced cancers. About the research overall: Patient treatment consisted of intravenous ivuxolimab administration every 2 weeks at 0.01 to 10 mg/kg. A mean age of roughly 66 years, range roughly 20 to 80, was recorded, and around 85% were male. General study findings and limits: Compared with others, partial responders at 0.1-3.0 mg/kg displayed clonal expansion among the lowest.

Of note for this clone: Its antigen is still unknown.

Only in-frame clones appear in the TCRdb table, and some are missing; sequencing was by immunoSEQ multiplex PCR. The sample includes about 17,000 clones, over 80% of them seen just once. The CDR3 has 16 amino acids. Germline-derived CDR1 and CDR2 are GTSNPN and SVGIG (reference sequence). V lost 1 base, J lost 0 bases, and 13 bases lay in between. The chain couples TRBV30 to TRBJ1-5, with D possibly matching TRBD1 (6 bases). Sequencing was performed on CD4+ or CD8+ T cells sorted from blood, taken in a trial of the OX40 agonist ivuxolimab. The source is an adult with an advanced solid tumor such as melanoma, head and neck, liver or kidney cancer. CDR3 region: CAWSGQESLSNQPQHF. Here the CDR3 DNA reads TGTGCCTGGAGTGGACAGGAAAGTCTTAGCAATCAGCCCCAGCATTTT.